Below, 20 T cell receptor beta chains from the same sample are listed, as sequenced in a study of blood T cell repertoires in COVID-19. Clones were sequenced by immunoSEQ multiplex PCR, and TCRdb holds only the in-frame ones, with some missing. This sample has 55,000 to 80,000 clones, with around 83% found just once. Sequenced sample: peripheral blood. These receptor sequences come from a human donor in a cohort sampled during active COVID-19.

The chain couples TRBV6-5 to TRBJ2-3; TRBD2 might be the D (7 bases). Germline V gives CDR1 MNHEY, CDR2 SVGAGI. The ends were cut back, 10 bases at V and 3 bases at J, with 14 bases in the middle. The CDR3 is 13 amino acids. The CDR3 nucleotides are TGTGCCATGAGGGGGGGAGGGACAGATACGCAGTATTTT. Translated, it gives CAMRGGGTDTQYF.

This clone was counted a single time. The chain carries TRBV7-9 and TRBJ2-5; 8 positions agree with TRBD1. This CDR3 has 11 residues. V lost 11 bases and J lost 3; bases outside the gene matches: 2. The germline V gene encodes CDR1 SEHNR and CDR2 FQNEAQ (reference sequence). CDR3 bases: TGTGCCGGACAGGGTAAAGAGACCCAGTACTTC. This encodes CAGQGKETQYF.

V gene TRBV5-5 combines with J gene TRBJ2-7; D is perhaps TRBD2 (7 bases). Germline lookup yields CDR1 SGHKS and CDR2 YYEKEE (reference sequence). This CDR3 region has 15 residues. Trimming took off 3 bases at V and 3 bases at J, with 16 bases between the two ends. In DNA form, the CDR3 reads TGTGCCAGCAGCTCGCAAGGGGGGGGTCGCTACGAGCAGTACTTC. Protein sequence: CASSSQGGGRYEQYF.

Points on this clone: The junction departs from the called germline gene at one end, perhaps through a read error. The V gene is TRBV4-1, the J gene TRBJ1-2; TRBD1 might be the D (6 bases). Looked up from germline, CDR1 is MGHRA and CDR2 is YSYEKL. The CDR3 loop spans 13 amino acids. Written as DNA, the CDR3 is TGCGCCAGCAGCCAAATACAGGGAAGCGGTGGAGCCTTC. Amino acids: CASSQIQGSGGAF.

The rearrangement uses TRBV5-6 and TRBJ2-2, with TRBD2 matching over 7 bases. This CDR3 is 16 amino acids long. CDR1 and CDR2 from the germline V gene are SGHDT and YYEEEE. After removal of 4 bases from V and 0 bases from J, the junction contained 6 bases not matched to a gene. The CDR3, as DNA: TGTGCCAGCAGCCCCCCCGGGGGGACGAACACCGGGGAGCTGTTTTTT. Translated, it gives CASSPPGGTNTGELFF. The variable domain in full, completed from reference TRBV5-6 and TRBJ2-2, reads DAGVTQSPTHLIKTRGQQVTLRCSPKSGHDTVSWYQQALGQGPQFIFQYYEEEERQRGNFPDRFSGHQFPNYSSELNVNALLLGDSALYLCASSPPGGTNTGELFFGEGSRLTVL.

For this clone: The junction shows a germline mismatch at one end, possibly a read error. This specimen includes other DNA sequences encoding the same CDR3. The rearrangement joins TRBV5-4 to TRBJ2-3; the match to TRBD2 covers 9 bases. CDR1 SGHNT and CDR2 YYREEE come from the germline V gene (reference sequence). This CDR3 is 15 amino acids long. The CDR3 nucleotides read TGCGCCAGCAGCCCGGGGACTAGCTCCACAGATACGCAGTATTTT. Its protein product is CASSPGTSSTDTQYF.

The gene calls are TRBV29-1 and TRBJ2-2; TRBD2 agrees at 7 bases. CDR1 is SQVTM and CDR2 is ANQGSEA in the germline V gene. Unmatched junction bases numbered 8, after V lost 7 bases and J lost 0 bases. The CDR3 is made up of 15 amino acids. CDR3 bases: TGCAGCGCCGCATGGGGAGGGGCGAACACCGGGGAGCTGTTTTTT. As protein: CSAAWGGANTGELFF.

The gene calls are TRBV28 and TRBJ2-5; D is possibly TRBD1 (6 bases). Per the germline V gene, CDR1 is MDHEN and CDR2 is SYDVKM. The V and J ends lost 8 bases and 5 bases respectively, with 21 bases between them. This CDR3 has 15 amino acids. In nucleotides, the CDR3 is TGTGCCAGCGGGGAACCACAGGGACCTGGGGAGACCCAGTACTTC. Its protein product is CASGEPQGPGETQYF.

This chain uses TRBV10-3 with TRBJ2-7, with a tentative D call TRBD1 (6 bases). The V and J ends lost 0 bases and 7 bases respectively, with 16 bases between them. Germline V gene sequence: CDR1 ENHRY, CDR2 SYGVKD. CDR3 length: 15 residues. As DNA, the CDR3 is TGTGCCATCAGTGAGTCCGGGACAATCTCGGGGGAGCAGTACTTC. It is translated as CAISESGTISGEQYF.

With respect to this clone: The junction does not match germline at one end; this may be a read error. The same CDR3 arises from other DNA sequences in this sample as well. The V and J genes are TRBV3-1 (or the pseudogene TRBV3-2) and TRBJ1-6, with TRBD1 matching over 8 bases. The CDR3 has 14 residues. Germline loops: CDR1 LGHDT, CDR2 YNNKEL (reference sequence). DNA for the CDR3: TGTGCCAGCAGTCAAGGGACAGGTAATTCACCCCTCCACTTT. This translates into CASSQGTGNSPLHF.

V gene TRBV24-1 combines with J gene TRBJ1-5, with no clear D. The V gene lost 4 bases and the J gene lost 0 bases, with 3 bases spanning the gap. The germline V gene has CDR1 KGHDR and CDR2 SFDVKD. The CDR3 length is 13 residues. The CDR3 protein is CATSDHSNQPQHF. CDR3 DNA: TGTGCCACCAGTGACCATAGCAATCAGCCCCAGCATTTT.

The chain combines TRBV5-6 with TRBJ1-1; D gene ambiguous. Germline lookup yields CDR1 SGHDT and CDR2 YYEEEE. The CDR3 is 15 residues long. V dropped 4 bases and J dropped 6 bases, with 19 bases sitting between them. The CDR3 sequence: CASSQYPILDPEAFF. The CDR3 DNA follows: TGTGCCAGCAGCCAATACCCCATCCTAGATCCTGAAGCTTTCTTT.

The chain uses TRBV19 and TRBJ2-4; 7 nucleotides align to TRBD2. Germline CDR1 reads LNHDA; CDR2 reads SQIVND (reference sequence). This CDR3 is built from 12 residues. J gave up 7 bases and V 6 bases, and 3 bases lay outside the gene matches. The CDR3 nucleotides are TGTGCCAGTAGCCCCGGGGGGAACATTCAGTACTTC. Translating gives CASSPGGNIQYF.

This chain joins TRBV10-2 and TRBJ2-7; D is uncertain. Trimming removed 6 bases at V and 0 bases at J, with 3 bases between. This CDR3 is built from 11 residues. Germline assignment: CDR1 WSHSY and CDR2 SAAADI. CDR3 sequence: CASSISYEQYF. CDR3 in DNA: TGCGCCAGCAGCATCTCCTACGAGCAGTACTTC.

This chain joins TRBV11-2 and TRBJ1-2, with no clear D. Germline CDR1 is SGHAT and CDR2 is FQNNGV. The CDR3 is made up of 14 amino acids. The V end was cut by 1 base, the J end by 4 bases, with 10 bases between. The CDR3 coding sequence is TGTGCCAGCAGCTTAGTTCGGGAACCCTATGGCTACACCTTC. It yields the protein CASSLVREPYGYTF.

The sample holds one count of this clone. The V gene is TRBV5-1, the J gene TRBJ2-7; 13 positions agree with TRBD2. This CDR3 is 17 amino acids long. Germline CDR1 reads SGHRS; CDR2 reads YFSETQ. Germline trimming cut 1 base from V and 4 bases from J; bases unmatched to any gene: 8. CDR3: CASSLTSGGGSLYEQYF. The CDR3 DNA reads TGCGCCAGCAGCTTGACTAGCGGGGGGGGATCGCTTTACGAGCAGTACTTC.

This chain uses TRBV30 with TRBJ2-3; 8 positions match TRBD2. The germline V gene has CDR1 GTSNPN and CDR2 SVGIG (reference sequence). The CDR3 sequence is 14 residues long. The ends lost 2 bases at V and 4 bases at J; junction bases unmatched: 5. CDR3 region: CAWSRSGGADTQYF. DNA for the CDR3: TGTGCCTGGAGTAGGAGCGGGGGAGCAGATACGCAGTATTTT.

This clone was counted once. The V gene is TRBV7-8, the J gene TRBJ2-7; weak D call: TRBD1 (6 bases). The germline CDR1 and CDR2 sequences are SGHVS and FQNEAQ. Trimming took off 5 bases at V and 0 bases at J, with 8 bases between the two ends. The CDR3 extends over 13 amino acids. This chain's CDR3 is CASSRGNSYEQYF. The CDR3 DNA follows: TGTGCCAGCAGCAGGGGGAACTCCTACGAGCAGTACTTC.

The chain joins TRBV5-6 to TRBJ2-2; 11 nucleotides agree with TRBD2. This CDR3 has 19 residues. Germline values: CDR1 SGHDT, CDR2 YYEEEE. Trimming removed 0 bases from V and 1 base from J; junction bases left unmatched: 8. In DNA, the CDR3 is TGTGCCAGCAGCTTGGCCAAGTCGCTAGCGGGGGGGAACACCGGGGAGCTGTTTTTT. Translation gives CASSLAKSLAGGNTGELFF.

This clone has only one observation. The V and J genes are TRBV5-1 and TRBJ1-1, with D tentatively TRBD1 (6 bases). The ends were cut back, 4 bases at V and 10 bases at J, with 23 bases in the middle. The CDR3 is 15 amino acids. Germline loops: CDR1 SGHRS, CDR2 YFSETQ. The CDR3 nucleotides are TGCGCCAGCAGCGTCGAGCCGGGGGGCAAAGTTGGAGCTTTCTTT. Its translation: CASSVEPGGKVGAFF.